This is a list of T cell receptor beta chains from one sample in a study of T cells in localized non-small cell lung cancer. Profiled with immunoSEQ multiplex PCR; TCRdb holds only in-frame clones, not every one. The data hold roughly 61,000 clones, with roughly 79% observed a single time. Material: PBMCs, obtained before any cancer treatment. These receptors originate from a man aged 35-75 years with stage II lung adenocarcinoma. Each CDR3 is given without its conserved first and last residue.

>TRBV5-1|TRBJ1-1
ASSLAAGGTEAF
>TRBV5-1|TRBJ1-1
ASSPGQGNTEAF
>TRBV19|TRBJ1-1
ASITDGRNTEAF
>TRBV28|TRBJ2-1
ASSPSGRDYNEQF
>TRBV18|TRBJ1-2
ASSPGHPPGNYGYT
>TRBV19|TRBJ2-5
ASSNPPSAQETQY
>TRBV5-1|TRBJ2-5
ASSSEGPETQY
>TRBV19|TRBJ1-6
ASSKDRGSLH
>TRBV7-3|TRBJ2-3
ASSAGLAGGLTDTQY
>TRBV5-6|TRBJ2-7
ASSGRTQGSYEQY
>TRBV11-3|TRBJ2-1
ASSLVALAGGRYNEQF
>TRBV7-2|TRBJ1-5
ASSPSGGARNQPQH
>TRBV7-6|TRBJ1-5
ASSADGGNNQPQH
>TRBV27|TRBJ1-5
ASSLSENQPQH
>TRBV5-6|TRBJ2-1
ASSLVQTRRSYNEQF
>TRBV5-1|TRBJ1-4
ASRGRDSLNEKLF
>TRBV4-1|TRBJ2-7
ASSPRVTSEYEQY
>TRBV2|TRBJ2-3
ASSEAWESDTQY
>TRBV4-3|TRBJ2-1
ASSQGGTFMGEQF
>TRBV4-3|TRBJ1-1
ASSRGLEAF
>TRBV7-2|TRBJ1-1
ASSLPRDRGGYRAF
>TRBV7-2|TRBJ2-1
ASGGVQF
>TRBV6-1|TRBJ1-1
AAREYTEAF
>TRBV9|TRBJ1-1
ASSVGSHRNTEAF
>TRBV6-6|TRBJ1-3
ASNSRGEGNTIY
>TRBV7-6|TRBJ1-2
ASSLEEGTYGYT
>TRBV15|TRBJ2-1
ATSRTIDSNEQF
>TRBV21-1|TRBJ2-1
ASSKISSGLAPYNEQF
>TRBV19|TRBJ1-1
ASSPRTGNTEAF
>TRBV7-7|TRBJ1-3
ASSLGSPPGDSGNTIY
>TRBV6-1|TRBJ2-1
ASSEMAPLNEQF
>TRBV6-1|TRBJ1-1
ASSGGQMNTEAF
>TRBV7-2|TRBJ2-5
ASSLGLLKTQY
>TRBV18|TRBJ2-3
ASSPRQGDTDTQY
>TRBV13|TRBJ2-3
ASRPPAADTQY
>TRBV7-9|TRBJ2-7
ASSPLATSGRYEQY
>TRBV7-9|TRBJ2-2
ASSIADISTGELF
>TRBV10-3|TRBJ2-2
AISTTGGDTGELF
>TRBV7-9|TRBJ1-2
ASSLEVLPEGVT
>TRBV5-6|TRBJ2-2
ASSSLAGAVGELF
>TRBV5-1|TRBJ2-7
ASTDSTYEQY
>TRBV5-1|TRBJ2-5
ASSSFETQY
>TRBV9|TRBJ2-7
ASSVEGQSYEQY
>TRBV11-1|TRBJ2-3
ASRLAGVSTDTQY
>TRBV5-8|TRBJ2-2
ASSLVSSGSFPGELF
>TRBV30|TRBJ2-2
AWSVHSGELF
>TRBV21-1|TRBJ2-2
ASSASGAGGSGELF
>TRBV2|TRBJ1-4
ASRQNEKLF
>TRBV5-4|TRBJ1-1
ASSSQGGAGEGEAF
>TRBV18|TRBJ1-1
ASSPPLGGLNTEAF
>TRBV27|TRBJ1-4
ASSPDRERFGEKLF
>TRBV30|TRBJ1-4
AWSRSRAPAGEKLF
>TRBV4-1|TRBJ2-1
ASSQGSNEQF
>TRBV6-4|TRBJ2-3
ASSESESGTSGSADTQY